Sequencing of this TCR beta chain was carried out in a study of response to subunit inactivated influenza vaccine. Broader study findings: After each seasonal influenza vaccination, few new T cells are recruited, the authors suggested.

A note on this clonotype: The antigen remains undetermined.

CDR3 length: 15 residues. V shed 6 bases and J shed 0 bases, with 17 bases lying between them. Germline CDR1 and CDR2: SQVTM and ANQGSEA. Via MiXCR, TCRdb re-called the RT-PCR reads, giving one row per CDR3 protein. The sample lists 600,000 to 850,000 distinct CDR3 sequences; 14% were seen once. The chain is built from TRBV29-1 and TRBJ2-5, with D maybe TRBD2 (6 bases). The TCR was taken from a man in his fifties who received an inactivated influenza vaccine. This specimen was PBMCs from blood, taken roughly 15 days before vaccination. The CDR3: CSVAYGRGHQETQYF. The DNA for the CDR3 is TGCAGCGTCGCCTACGGGCGGGGACACCAAGAGACCCAGTACTTC.